A few counts support the clone carrying this T cell receptor (beta chain). Its antigen remains unknown. The isolated RNA, all of it, was reverse transcribed, so expressed TCRB transcripts were what got sequenced. Profiled with immunoSEQ multiplex PCR; TCRdb holds only in-frame clones, not every one. The sample carries under 400,000 clones, approximately 12% recorded once. CD45RO/CCR7/CD25/CD127/CD95/CD27 staining was used to isolate CD4+ naive, central memory, regulatory and stem cell-like memory cells by sorting. Sorted populations were all over 98% pure. Germline V gene sequence: CDR1 SGHAT, CDR2 FQDESV (reference sequence). This CDR3 spans 14 amino acids. V trimming: 6 bases; J trimming: 4 bases; junction bases outside the gene matches: 4. These data originate in a study of beta chain features in type 1 diabetes. Study outcomes and limitations: Shortening of TCRB CDR3s, moderate but significant, appeared in all four CD4+ subsets of Type 1 diabetes patients. The naive, central memory and Treg TCRB repertoires looked more alike in patients than they did in healthy donors. Patients and controls would share equally any PCR tilt toward shorter templates.

This sequence was found in a woman younger than 35 with type 1 diabetes. Sequences were obtained from naive CD4+ T cells from blood. This chain links TRBV11-1 with TRBJ2-2; TRBD2 matches at 8 bases. CDR3 DNA: TGTGCCAGCAGTGGACTAGCATTCACCGGGGAGCTGTTTTTT. Amino acid sequence: CASSGLAFTGELFF.